Shown below are 20 T cell receptor beta chains from a single sample sequenced in a study of PD-L1 blockade in urothelial cancer. The time point here: pretreatment peripheral blood. The protocol was immunoSEQ multiplex PCR, while the TCRdb copy is restricted to in-frame clones and leaves out a portion. The data hold roughly 91,000 clones, with around 85% observed a single time. Source: PBMCs, taken around atezolizumab (anti-PD-L1) treatment. These receptors all come from a man between 60 and 75 years old with urothelial cancer.

CDR3 DNA sequence: TGCGCCAGCAGCTTCGCGGGGGAAGAGACCCAGTACTTC. This sequence encodes CASSFAGEETQYF. J is TRBJ2-5 and V is TRBV5-1; 7 bases align to TRBD2. With 2 bases clipped from V and 3 bases from J, the junction kept 1 base outside the gene matches. This CDR3 has 13 residues. Germline CDR1 is SGHRS and CDR2 is YFSETQ.

The chain is built from TRBV10-3 and TRBJ2-7; 10 bases match TRBD1. The CDR3 covers 15 residues. The germline CDR1 and CDR2 sequences are ENHRY and SYGVKD. J gave up 4 bases and V 2 bases, and 5 bases lay outside the gene matches. DNA of the CDR3: TGTGCCATCAGTGAGGCCGGGACAGGGGCTTACGAGCAGTACTTC. Residues: CAISEAGTGAYEQYF.

The rearrangement uses TRBV10-3 and TRBJ2-6, with TRBD1 identical over 11 bases. The V and J ends lost 5 bases and 1 base, in that order; junction bases with no gene match: 4. This CDR3 comprises 17 residues. CDR1 is ENHRY, CDR2 SYGVKD, per germline. For the CDR3, the DNA is TGTGCCATCAGTTCCGGGACAGGGGGTTCTGGGGCCAACGTCCTGACTTTC. Translating gives CAISSGTGGSGANVLTF.

The chain has TRBV11-1 and TRBJ2-7; the D gene is possibly TRBD1 (7 bases). Per the germline V gene, CDR1 is SGHAT and CDR2 is FQDESV (reference sequence). The ends were cut back, 3 bases at V and 5 bases at J, with 17 bases in the middle. The CDR3 is 15 residues long. CDR3 amino acids: CASSFGRTGVHEQYF. The DNA for the CDR3 is TGTGCCAGCAGCTTTGGGAGGACAGGAGTCCACGAGCAGTACTTC.

The chain combines TRBV13 with TRBJ1-1; 8 bases agree with TRBD1. Germline CDR1 is PRHDT and CDR2 is FYEKMQ (reference sequence). The CDR3 has 16 amino acids. V lost 6 bases to trimming and J lost 0 bases; unmatched junction nucleotides: 9. The chain's CDR3 is CASRNRDRYLNTEAFF. The CDR3 nucleotides are TGTGCCAGCAGGAACCGGGACAGGTATTTGAACACTGAAGCTTTCTTT.

This clone came up once. V gene TRBV28 combines with J gene TRBJ1-2; a possible D gene is TRBD1 (6 bases). Germline lookup yields CDR1 MDHEN and CDR2 SYDVKM. The CDR3 totals 13 residues. Trimming shortened V by 5 bases and J by 5 bases, and 12 bases separated the two germline ends. The CDR3: CASSKDSFYGYTF. The CDR3 nucleotides are TGTGCCAGCAGTAAGGACAGTTTTTATGGCTACACCTTC.

This chain connects TRBV5-1 to TRBJ2-6; TRBD1 matches at 7 bases. After removal of 0 bases from V and 0 bases from J, the junction contained 3 bases not matched to a gene. This CDR3 spans 17 amino acids. Germline CDR1 is SGHRS and CDR2 is YFSETQ. Written as DNA, the CDR3 is TGCGCCAGCAGCTTGGGACAGGGAAGCTCTGGGGCCAACGTCCTGACTTTC. It encodes CASSLGQGSSGANVLTF.

On this clone itself: This CDR3 is also generated by other DNA sequences in the sample. This chain uses TRBV18 with TRBJ1-1; D might be TRBD1 (5 bases). V gave up 2 bases and J gave up 4 bases, with 11 bases separating them. The CDR3 loop spans 14 amino acids. Germline values: CDR1 KGHSH, CDR2 LQKENI. For the CDR3, the DNA is TGTGCCAGCTCACCAACCGGGGGGGGCACTGAAGCTTTCTTT. Amino acids: CASSPTGGGTEAFF.

This chain connects TRBV11-3 to TRBJ1-2, with TRBD1 matching 10 bases. The germline gives CDR1 SGHNT, CDR2 YENEEA. Unmatched junction bases numbered 21, after V lost 5 bases and J lost 3 bases. The CDR3 totals 20 residues. The CDR3 DNA sequence: TGTGCCAGCAGCGGCCCCCGAATGACAGGGGGCGGGGGCCTCTACTATGGCTACACCTTC. It translates to CASSGPRMTGGGGLYYGYTF.

This sequence joins TRBV11-2 and TRBJ1-6; a weak D match, TRBD1 (5 bases). V was shortened by 2 bases and J by 7 bases, with 12 bases between the two germline ends. The length of the CDR3 is 15 residues. Germline CDR1 and CDR2: SGHAT and FQNNGV. In nucleotides, the CDR3 is TGTGCCAGCAGCTTACGGAGGGGTGGGAATTCACCCCTCCACTTT. Residues: CASSLRRGGNSPLHF.

V gene TRBV2 combines with J gene TRBJ1-2; 8 bases align to TRBD1. Trimming cost V 3 bases and J 6 bases; bases outside gene matches: 0. Germline loops: CDR1 SNHLY, CDR2 FYNNEI. This CDR3 is 12 amino acids long. CDR3 loop: CASSETGDGYTF. CDR3 bases: TGTGCCAGCAGTGAGACAGGGGATGGCTACACCTTC.

J is TRBJ1-1 and V is TRBV28; 9 bases match TRBD1. The V segment lost 4 bases and the J segment 0 bases; nucleotides outside the gene matches: 3. Germline V gene sequence: CDR1 MDHEN, CDR2 SYDVKM. This CDR3 contains 15 residues. The CDR3 region is CASSSQGALNTEAFF. DNA for the CDR3: TGTGCCAGCAGTTCACAGGGGGCCTTGAACACTGAAGCTTTCTTT.

The chain uses TRBV4-2 and TRBJ2-7; perhaps TRBD2 as D (5 bases). With 4 bases removed from V and 2 bases from J, the gap between germline ends came to 12 bases. CDR1 LGHNA and CDR2 YNFKEQ come from the germline V gene. The CDR3 totals 14 residues. DNA of the CDR3: TGTGCCAGCAGCCCTCGGGGTAGCGCCTACGAGCAGTACTTC. Translated: CASSPRGSAYEQYF.

The CDR3 reads CASSFNSLRTDTQYF. Here the CDR3 DNA reads TGTGCCAGCAGCTTCAATAGCCTCCGCACAGATACGCAGTATTTT. This chain joins TRBV5-4 and TRBJ2-3; no definite D call. V gave up 2 bases and J gave up 1 base, with 11 bases separating them. CDR3 length: 15 residues. Per germline, CDR1 SGHNT and CDR2 YYREEE (reference sequence). The whole variable domain, filled in from reference TRBV5-4 and TRBJ2-3, reads ETGVTQSPTHLIKTRGQQVTLRCSSQSGHNTVSWYQQALGQGPQFIFQYYREEENGRGNFPPRFSGLQFPNYSSELNVNALELDDSALYLCASSFNSLRTDTQYFGPGTRLTVL.

The CDR3 protein is CASSLGGSADTQYF. DNA of the CDR3: TGTGCCAGCAGCTTAGGCGGGAGTGCAGATACGCAGTATTTT. V is TRBV7-3 and J is TRBJ2-3, with 7 positions matching TRBD2. Germline-derived CDR1 and CDR2 are SGHTA and FQGTGA. The V gene end was trimmed by 2 bases and the J gene end by 4 bases; junction bases not matched to a gene: 3. CDR3 length: 14 amino acids.

The J gene is TRBJ2-1, the V gene TRBV6-6; D call uncertain. The CDR3 is 16 residues long. Germline-derived CDR1 and CDR2 are MNHNY and SVGAGI (reference sequence). The germline V and J ends were trimmed by 4 bases and 2 bases, with 15 bases remaining between them. The CDR3 nucleotides read TGTGCCAGCAGTTCCCAGCGAGTCGGAGCCTACAATGAGCAGTTCTTC. It yields the protein CASSSQRVGAYNEQFF.

The DNA for the CDR3 is TGTGCCAGCAGCCATACGGGACAGCGCTACGAGCAGTACTTC. Residues: CASSHTGQRYEQYF. This rearrangement joins TRBV5-5 to TRBJ2-7, with TRBD1 matching 7 bases. Per germline, CDR1 SGHKS and CDR2 YYEKEE (reference sequence). J lost 3 bases, V lost 4 bases, and 7 bases had no gene match. There are 14 residues in the CDR3.

This clone appeared a single time. The gene calls are TRBV19 and TRBJ1-1; the match to TRBD1 covers 10 bases. The CDR3 runs 13 residues. V shed 7 bases, J shed 6 bases, and the junction held 5 bases outside the gene matches. CDR1 and CDR2 (germline): LNHDA, SQIVND (reference sequence). The CDR3, as DNA: TGTGCCAGTATTTGGGACAGGGGTTCTGAAGCTTTCTTT. Protein sequence: CASIWDRGSEAFF.

The J gene is TRBJ2-7, the V gene TRBV10-2; D gene unclear. There are 14 residues in the CDR3. The germline V and J ends were trimmed by 2 bases and 0 bases, with 8 bases remaining between them. Per germline, CDR1 WSHSY and CDR2 SAAADI. DNA of the CDR3: TGCGCCAGCAGTGAGGTTCTAGTCTCCTACGAGCAGTACTTC. This gives the protein CASSEVLVSYEQYF.

This chain joins TRBV20-1 and TRBJ1-2, with D hard to call. The CDR3 loop spans 11 amino acids. The germline CDR1 and CDR2 sequences are DFQATT and SNEGSKA (reference sequence). The V and J ends lost 1 base and 8 bases respectively, with 8 bases between them. The CDR3 coding sequence is TGCAGTGCTAGAGCCTCGGGAGGCTACACCTTC. As protein: CSARASGGYTF.